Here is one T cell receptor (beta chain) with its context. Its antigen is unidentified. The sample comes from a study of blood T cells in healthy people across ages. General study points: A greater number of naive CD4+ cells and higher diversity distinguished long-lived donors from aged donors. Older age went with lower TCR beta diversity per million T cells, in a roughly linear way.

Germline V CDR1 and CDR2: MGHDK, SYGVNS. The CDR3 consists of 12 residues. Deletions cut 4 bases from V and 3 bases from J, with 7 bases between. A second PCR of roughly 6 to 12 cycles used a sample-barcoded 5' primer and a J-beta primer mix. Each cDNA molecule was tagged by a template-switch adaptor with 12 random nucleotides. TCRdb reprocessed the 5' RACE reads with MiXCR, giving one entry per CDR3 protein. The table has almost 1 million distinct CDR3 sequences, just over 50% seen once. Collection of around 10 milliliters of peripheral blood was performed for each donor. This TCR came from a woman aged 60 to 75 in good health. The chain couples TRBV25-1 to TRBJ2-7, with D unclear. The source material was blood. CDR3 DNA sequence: TGTGCCAGCAGTGGAGAAAACTACGAGCAGTACTTC. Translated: CASSGENYEQYF.